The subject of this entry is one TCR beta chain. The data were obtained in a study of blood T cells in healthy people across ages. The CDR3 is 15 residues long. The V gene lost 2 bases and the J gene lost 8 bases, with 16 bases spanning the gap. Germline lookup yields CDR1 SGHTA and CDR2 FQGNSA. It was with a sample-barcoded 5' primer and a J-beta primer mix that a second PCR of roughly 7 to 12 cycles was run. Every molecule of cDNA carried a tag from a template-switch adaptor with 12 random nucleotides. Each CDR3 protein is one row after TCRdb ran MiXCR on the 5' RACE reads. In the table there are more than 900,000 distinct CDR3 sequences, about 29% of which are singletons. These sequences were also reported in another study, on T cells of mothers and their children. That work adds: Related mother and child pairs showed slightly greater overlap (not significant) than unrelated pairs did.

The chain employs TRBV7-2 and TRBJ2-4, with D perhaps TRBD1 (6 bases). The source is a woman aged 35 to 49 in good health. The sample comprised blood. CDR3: CASSLSPGQGYIQYF. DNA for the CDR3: TGTGCCAGCAGCTTATCCCCCGGGCAGGGGTACATTCAGTACTTC.